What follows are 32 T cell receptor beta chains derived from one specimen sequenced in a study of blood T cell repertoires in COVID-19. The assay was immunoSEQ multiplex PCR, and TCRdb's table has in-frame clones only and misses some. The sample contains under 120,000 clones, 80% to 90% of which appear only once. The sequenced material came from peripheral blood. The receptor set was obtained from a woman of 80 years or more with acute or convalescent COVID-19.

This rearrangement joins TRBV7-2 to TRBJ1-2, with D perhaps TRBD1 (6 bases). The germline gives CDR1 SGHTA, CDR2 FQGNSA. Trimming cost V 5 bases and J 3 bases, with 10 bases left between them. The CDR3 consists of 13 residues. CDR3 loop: CASSAAGDYGYTF. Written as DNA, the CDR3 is TGTGCCAGCAGCGCGGCAGGGGACTATGGCTACACCTTC.

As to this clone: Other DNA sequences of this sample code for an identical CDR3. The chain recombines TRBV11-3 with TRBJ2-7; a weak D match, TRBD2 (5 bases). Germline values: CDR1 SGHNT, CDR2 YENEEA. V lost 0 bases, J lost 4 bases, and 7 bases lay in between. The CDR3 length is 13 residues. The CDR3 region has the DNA TGTGCCAGCAGCTTAGATCGAGGGTACGAGCAGTACTTC. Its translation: CASSLDRGYEQYF.

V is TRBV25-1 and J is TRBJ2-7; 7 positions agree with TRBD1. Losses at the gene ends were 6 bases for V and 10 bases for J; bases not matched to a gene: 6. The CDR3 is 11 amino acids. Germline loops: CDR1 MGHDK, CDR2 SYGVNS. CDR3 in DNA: TGTGCCAGCAGGAAGGGGGCTGAACAGTACTTC. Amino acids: CASRKGAEQYF.

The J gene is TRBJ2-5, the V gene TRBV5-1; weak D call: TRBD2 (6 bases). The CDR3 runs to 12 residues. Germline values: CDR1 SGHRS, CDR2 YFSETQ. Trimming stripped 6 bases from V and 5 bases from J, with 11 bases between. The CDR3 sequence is CASTGESETQYF. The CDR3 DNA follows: TGCGCCAGCACGGGGGAATCGGAGACCCAGTACTTC.

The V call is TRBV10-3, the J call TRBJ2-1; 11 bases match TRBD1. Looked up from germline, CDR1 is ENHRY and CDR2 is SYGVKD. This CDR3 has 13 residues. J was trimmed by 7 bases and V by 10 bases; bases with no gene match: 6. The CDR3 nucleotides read TGTGCCACCCGGGACAGGGGGGAAAATGAGCAGTTCTTC. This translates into CATRDRGENEQFF.

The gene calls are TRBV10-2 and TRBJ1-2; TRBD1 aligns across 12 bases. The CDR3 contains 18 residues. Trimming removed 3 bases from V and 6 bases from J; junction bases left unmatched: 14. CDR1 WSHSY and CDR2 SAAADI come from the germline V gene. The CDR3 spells CASSDPLVGQGAADGYTF. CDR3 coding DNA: TGCGCCAGCAGTGACCCTCTTGTGGGACAGGGGGCTGCGGATGGCTACACCTTC.

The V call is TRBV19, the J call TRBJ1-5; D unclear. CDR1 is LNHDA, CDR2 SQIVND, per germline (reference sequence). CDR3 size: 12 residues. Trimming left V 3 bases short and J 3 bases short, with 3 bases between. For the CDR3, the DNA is TGTGCCAGTAGTATCCTCAATCAGCCCCAGCATTTT. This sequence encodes CASSILNQPQHF.

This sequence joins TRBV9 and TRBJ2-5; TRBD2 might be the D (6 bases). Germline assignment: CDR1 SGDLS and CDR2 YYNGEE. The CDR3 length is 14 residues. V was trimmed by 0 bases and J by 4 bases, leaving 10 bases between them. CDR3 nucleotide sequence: TGTGCCAGCAGCGTAGTGGGGGGTGGAGAGACCCAGTACTTC. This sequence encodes CASSVVGGGETQYF.

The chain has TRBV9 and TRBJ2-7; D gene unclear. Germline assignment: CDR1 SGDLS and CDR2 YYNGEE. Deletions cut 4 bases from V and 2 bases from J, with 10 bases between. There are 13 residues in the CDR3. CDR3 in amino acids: CASSPRPTYEQYF. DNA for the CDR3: TGTGCCAGCAGCCCCAGGCCAACCTACGAGCAGTACTTC.

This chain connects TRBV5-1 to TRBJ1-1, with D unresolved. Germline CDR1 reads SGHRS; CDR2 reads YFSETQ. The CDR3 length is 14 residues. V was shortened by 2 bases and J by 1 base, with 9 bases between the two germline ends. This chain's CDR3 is CASSFQVGNTEAFF. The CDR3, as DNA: TGCGCCAGCAGCTTTCAGGTAGGGAACACTGAAGCTTTCTTT.

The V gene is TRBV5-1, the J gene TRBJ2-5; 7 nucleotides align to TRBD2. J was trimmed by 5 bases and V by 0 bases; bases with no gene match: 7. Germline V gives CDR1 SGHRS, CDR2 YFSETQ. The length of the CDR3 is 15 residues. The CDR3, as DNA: TGCGCCAGCAGCTTGGGGACTAGTGGGACGGAGACCCAGTACTTC. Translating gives CASSLGTSGTETQYF.

CDR3 nucleotides: TGTGCCAGCAGTGACTCAAGAGGACAGCCCCAGCATTTT. As protein: CASSDSRGQPQHF. The rearrangement joins TRBV6-4 to TRBJ1-5; D call uncertain. The length of the CDR3 is 13 residues. Trimming left V 0 bases short and J 7 bases short, with 7 bases between. Germline assignment: CDR1 MRHNA and CDR2 SNTAGT.

CDR3 in amino acids: CASSRDRAGGYTF. The CDR3 nucleotides are TGTGCCAGCAGCCGAGACAGGGCTGGTGGCTACACCTTC. The V gene is TRBV5-6, the J gene TRBJ1-2; 7 positions agree with TRBD1. Germline values: CDR1 SGHDT, CDR2 YYEEEE. The J segment lost 7 bases and the V segment lost 4 bases, leaving 7 bases of the junction unmatched. CDR3 size: 13 residues. Filled out from reference TRBV5-6 and TRBJ1-2, the complete variable domain reads DAGVTQSPTHLIKTRGQQVTLRCSPKSGHDTVSWYQQALGQGPQFIFQYYEEEERQRGNFPDRFSGHQFPNYSSELNVNALLLGDSALYLCASSRDRAGGYTFGSGTRLTVV.

The CDR3, as DNA: TGTGCCAGCATGACCCAACAGGGATATTTTGAGCAGTTCTTC. Amino acids: CASMTQQGYFEQFF. The genes are TRBV6-5 and TRBJ2-1; tentatively, D is TRBD1 (6 bases). Between the trimmed V and J ends, which lost 7 bases and 9 bases, there was a span of 19 bases. In germline, CDR1 is MNHEY, CDR2 SVGAGI. The CDR3 contains 14 residues.

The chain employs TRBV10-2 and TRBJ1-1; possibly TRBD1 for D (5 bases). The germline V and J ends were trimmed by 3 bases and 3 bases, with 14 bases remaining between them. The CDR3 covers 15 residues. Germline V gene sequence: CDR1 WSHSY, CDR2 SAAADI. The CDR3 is CASSDSMAGHTEAFF. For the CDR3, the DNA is TGCGCCAGCAGTGACTCGATGGCAGGGCACACTGAAGCTTTCTTT.

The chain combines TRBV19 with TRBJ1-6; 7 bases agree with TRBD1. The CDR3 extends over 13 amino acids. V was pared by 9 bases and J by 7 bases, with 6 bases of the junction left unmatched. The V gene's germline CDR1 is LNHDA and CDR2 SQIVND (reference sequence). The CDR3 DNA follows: TGTGCCAGAGGGGGCAGGACCAATTCACCCCTCCACTTT. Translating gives CARGGRTNSPLHF.

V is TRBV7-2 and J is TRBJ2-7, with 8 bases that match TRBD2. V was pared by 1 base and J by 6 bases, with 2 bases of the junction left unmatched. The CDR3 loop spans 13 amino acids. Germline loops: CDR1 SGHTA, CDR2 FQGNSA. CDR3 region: CASSLGGRSEQYF. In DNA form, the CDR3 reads TGTGCCAGCAGCTTAGGCGGGAGGAGCGAGCAGTACTTC.

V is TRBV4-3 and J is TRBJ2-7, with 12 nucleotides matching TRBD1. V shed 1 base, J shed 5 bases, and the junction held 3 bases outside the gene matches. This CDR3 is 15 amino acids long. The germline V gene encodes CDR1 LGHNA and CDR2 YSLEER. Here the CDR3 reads CASSQGDRGRDEQYF. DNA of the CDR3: TGCGCCAGCAGCCAAGGGGACAGGGGGCGGGACGAGCAGTACTTC.

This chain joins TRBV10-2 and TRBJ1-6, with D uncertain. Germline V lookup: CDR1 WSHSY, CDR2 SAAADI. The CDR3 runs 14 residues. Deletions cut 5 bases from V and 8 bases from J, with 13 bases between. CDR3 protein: CASSLVSRDSPLHF. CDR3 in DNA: TGCGCCAGCAGTCTAGTTTCGCGAGATTCACCCCTCCACTTT.

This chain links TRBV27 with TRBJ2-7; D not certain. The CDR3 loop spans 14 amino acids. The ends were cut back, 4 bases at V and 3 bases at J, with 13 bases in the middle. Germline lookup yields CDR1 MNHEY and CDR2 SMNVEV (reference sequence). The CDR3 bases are TGTGCCAGCAGTTCTCCCGCCCCCGGCTACGAGCAGTACTTC. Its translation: CASSSPAPGYEQYF.

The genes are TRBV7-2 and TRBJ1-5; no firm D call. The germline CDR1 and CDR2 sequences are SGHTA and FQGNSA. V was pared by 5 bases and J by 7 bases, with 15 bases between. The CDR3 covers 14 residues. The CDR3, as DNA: TGTGCCAGCAGCCGGACTGATGCGGTGCAGCCCCAGCATTTT. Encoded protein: CASSRTDAVQPQHF.

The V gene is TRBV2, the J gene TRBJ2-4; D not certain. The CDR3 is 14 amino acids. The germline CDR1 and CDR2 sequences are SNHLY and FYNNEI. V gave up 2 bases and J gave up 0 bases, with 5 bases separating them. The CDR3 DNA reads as TGTGCCAGCAGTGAAAACGGAGCCAAAAACATTCAGTACTTC. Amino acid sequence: CASSENGAKNIQYF.

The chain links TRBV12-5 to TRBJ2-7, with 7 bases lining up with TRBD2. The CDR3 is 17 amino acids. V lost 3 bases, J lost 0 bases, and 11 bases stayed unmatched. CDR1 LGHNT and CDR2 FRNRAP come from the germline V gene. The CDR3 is CASGFGSGGTNSYEQYF. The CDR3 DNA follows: TGTGCTAGTGGTTTCGGCTCCGGGGGGACTAACTCCTACGAGCAGTACTTC.

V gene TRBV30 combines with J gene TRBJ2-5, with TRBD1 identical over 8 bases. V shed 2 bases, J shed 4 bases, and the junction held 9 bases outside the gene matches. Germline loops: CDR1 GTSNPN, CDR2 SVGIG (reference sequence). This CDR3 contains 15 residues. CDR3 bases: TGTGCCTGGAGTCCCCGGGACAGGCGGCGAGAGACCCAGTACTTC. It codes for CAWSPRDRRRETQYF.

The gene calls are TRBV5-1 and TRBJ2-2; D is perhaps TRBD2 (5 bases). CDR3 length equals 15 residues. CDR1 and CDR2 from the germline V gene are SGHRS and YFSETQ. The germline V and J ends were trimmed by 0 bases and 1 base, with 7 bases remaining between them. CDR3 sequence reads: CASSLAGLNTGELFF. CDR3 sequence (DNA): TGCGCCAGCAGCTTGGCAGGACTGAACACCGGGGAGCTGTTTTTT.

In nucleotides, the CDR3 is TGTGCCACCAGTCACTACAGGGGCCCGCAAGAGACCCAGTACTTC. Protein sequence: CATSHYRGPQETQYF. The J gene is TRBJ2-5, the V gene TRBV24-1; 7 bases agree with TRBD1. CDR3 length: 15 amino acids. The ends lost 6 bases at V and 2 bases at J; junction bases unmatched: 8. The germline V gene has CDR1 KGHDR and CDR2 SFDVKD.

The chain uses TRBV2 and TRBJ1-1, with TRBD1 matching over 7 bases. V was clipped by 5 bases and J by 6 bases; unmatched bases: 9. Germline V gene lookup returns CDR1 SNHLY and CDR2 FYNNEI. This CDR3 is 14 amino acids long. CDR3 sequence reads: CASSWTGPPSEAFF. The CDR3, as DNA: TGTGCCAGCAGTTGGACAGGCCCGCCTTCTGAAGCTTTCTTT.

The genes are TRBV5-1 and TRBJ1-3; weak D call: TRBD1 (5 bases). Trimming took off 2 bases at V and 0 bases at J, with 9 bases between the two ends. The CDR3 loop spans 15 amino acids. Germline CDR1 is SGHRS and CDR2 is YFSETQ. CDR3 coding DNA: TGCGCCAGCAGCTTTAACGGGGGCTCTGGAAACACCATATATTTT. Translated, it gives CASSFNGGSGNTIYF.

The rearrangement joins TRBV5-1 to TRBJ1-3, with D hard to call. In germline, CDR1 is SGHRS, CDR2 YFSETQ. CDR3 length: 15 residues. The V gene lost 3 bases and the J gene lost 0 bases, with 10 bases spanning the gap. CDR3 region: CASSSASGSGNTIYF. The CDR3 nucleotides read TGCGCCAGCAGCTCCGCCTCCGGCTCTGGAAACACCATATATTTT.

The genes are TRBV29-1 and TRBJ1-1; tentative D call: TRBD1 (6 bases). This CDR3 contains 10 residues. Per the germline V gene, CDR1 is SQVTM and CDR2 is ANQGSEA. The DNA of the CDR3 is TGCACCTCAGACAGGATTGAAGCTTTCTTT. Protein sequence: CTSDRIEAFF.

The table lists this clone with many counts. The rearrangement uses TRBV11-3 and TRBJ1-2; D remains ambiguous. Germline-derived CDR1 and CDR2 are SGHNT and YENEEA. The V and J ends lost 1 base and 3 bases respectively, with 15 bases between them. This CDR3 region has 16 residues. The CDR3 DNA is TGTGCCAGCAGCTTAGCCCGGGAGAGCTTGGACTATGGCTACACCTTC. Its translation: CASSLARESLDYGYTF.

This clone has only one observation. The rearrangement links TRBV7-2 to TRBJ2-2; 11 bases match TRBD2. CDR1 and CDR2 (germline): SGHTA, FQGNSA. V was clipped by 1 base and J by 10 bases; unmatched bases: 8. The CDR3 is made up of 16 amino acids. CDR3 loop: CASSLVAGGATEELFF. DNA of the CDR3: TGTGCCAGCAGCTTAGTAGCGGGGGGGGCCACGGAGGAGCTGTTTTTT.